What follows describes a single T cell receptor (beta chain). The data were obtained in a study of memory CD4+ T cells and cytomegalovirus serostatus. The CDR3 spans 14 residues. After removal of 6 bases from V and 5 bases from J, the junction contained 7 bases not matched to a gene. The germline gives CDR1 MNHEY, CDR2 SVGAGI. Single viable CD3+CD4+CD8-CD45RO+ cells were sorted as the memory CD4+ T cells. Produced via immunoSEQ multiplex PCR; TCRdb's table is partial and in-frame only. The sample lists about 75,000 clones, approximately 78% occurring once. The chain combines TRBV6-5 with TRBJ1-5; 7 nucleotides match TRBD1. This receptor was identified in an adult in good health and CMV-seropositive. Sequenced material: memory CD4+ T cells from blood. In nucleotides, the CDR3 is TGTGCCAGCAGCCTTACAGGGGATTATCAGCCCCAGCATTTT. Protein: CASSLTGDYQPQHF.